This paragraph covers one TCR beta chain sequence. The source of the sample is a study of blood T cell repertoires in COVID-19. Study at large: PBMCs, B-cell-depleted T cells, or T cells provided the cDNA or gDNA that made up the material.

CDR1 and CDR2 (germline): MNHEY, SVGEGT. The CDR3 is 17 amino acids. J lost 6 bases, V lost 3 bases, and 11 bases had no gene match. Authors' data handling: Amplification of reference gene primers was used by the study to estimate nucleated cell counts. Produced via immunoSEQ multiplex PCR; TCRdb's table is partial and in-frame only. Clone size and V and J calls were adopted from that table, with D and trimming inferred from the DNA. The top ten hold around a tenth of the sample, which has approximately 100,000 clones, about 89% seen once. The V and J genes are TRBV6-2 or TRBV6-3 and TRBJ2-3; 11 positions match TRBD2. The sample taken for sequencing was peripheral blood. The receptor comes from a man aged 50 or older with acute or convalescent COVID-19. The CDR3 DNA is TGTGCCAGCAGTTATCCATCAGTAGCGGGAGGGAGGGATACGCAGTATTTT. Its protein is CASSYPSVAGGRDTQYF.